Each of the 17 T cell receptor beta chains below was sequenced from the same sample in a study of T cell responses to AZD1222 COVID-19 vaccine. Profiled with immunoSEQ multiplex PCR; TCRdb holds only in-frame clones, not every one. The table shows 120,000 to 150,000 clones, with 75% to 90% occurring only once. This specimen was peripheral blood, taken on day 0 of MenACWY control vaccination. These receptor sequences come from an adult in good health.

This rearrangement joins TRBV5-4 to TRBJ2-1; 8 bases line up with TRBD2. The CDR3 length is 15 residues. With V trimmed by 1 base and J by 4 bases, 4 bases remained unmatched. CDR1 and CDR2 (germline): SGHNT, YYREEE (reference sequence). In DNA, the CDR3 is TGTGCCAGCAGCTTGTCAAGCGGGGGATACAATGAGCAGTTCTTC. Translated, it gives CASSLSSGGYNEQFF.

The chain has TRBV7-2 and TRBJ1-5; D is uncertain. V lost 3 bases and J 0 bases, leaving 3 bases between the germline ends. The CDR3 runs 13 residues. Germline-derived CDR1 and CDR2 are SGHTA and FQGNSA. CDR3 sequence: CASSFHSNQPQHF. The CDR3 coding sequence is TGTGCCAGCAGCTTCCATAGCAATCAGCCCCAGCATTTT.

The chain uses TRBV3-1 (or the pseudogene TRBV3-2) and TRBJ2-7; D gene ambiguous. V lost 5 bases to trimming and J lost 5 bases, with 10 bases between them. Germline V gives CDR1 LGHDT, CDR2 YNNKEL (reference sequence). The length of the CDR3 is 12 residues. The CDR3 DNA sequence: TGTGCCAGCAGCTCCTGGTGGGACGAGCAGTACTTC. This codes for CASSSWWDEQYF.

The gene calls are TRBV9 and TRBJ2-5; 8 bases map to TRBD2. V was clipped by 4 bases and J by 5 bases; unmatched bases: 10. There are 15 residues in the CDR3. Per germline, CDR1 SGDLS and CDR2 YYNGEE. CDR3 coding DNA: TGTGCCAGCAGCCGGACTAGCCCCACGGAGGAGACCCAGTACTTC. Its protein product is CASSRTSPTEETQYF.

The V and J genes are TRBV3-1 (or the pseudogene TRBV3-2) and TRBJ1-1, with no clear D. Per germline, CDR1 LGHDT and CDR2 YNNKEL (reference sequence). The CDR3 is made up of 15 amino acids. V lost 2 bases and J lost 4, with 14 bases in between. The CDR3 region has the DNA TGTGCCAGCAGCCAATCACTGGCCAGAGTCACTGAAGCTTTCTTT. It encodes CASSQSLARVTEAFF.

J is TRBJ1-2 and V is TRBV28; 7 bases align to TRBD1. Germline assignment: CDR1 MDHEN and CDR2 SYDVKM. The CDR3 covers 14 residues. The V and J ends lost 6 bases and 10 bases, in that order; junction bases with no gene match: 14. The chain's CDR3 is CASSLRGAGGDYTF. The CDR3 region has the DNA TGTGCCAGCAGCCTAAGAGGGGCAGGGGGAGACTACACCTTC.

This clone was observed a few times. The V and J genes are TRBV2 and TRBJ1-2; 7 nucleotides align to TRBD1. Trimming took 2 bases from V and 6 from J; bases not matched to a gene: 9. The CDR3 contains 15 residues. Germline V gene sequence: CDR1 SNHLY, CDR2 FYNNEI. The CDR3 nucleotides read TGTGCCAGCAGTGAAATACGTCGACAGGGTAATGGCTACACCTTC. Translating gives CASSEIRRQGNGYTF.

The rearrangement uses TRBV6-6 and TRBJ2-1; 8 positions agree with TRBD1. V lost 2 bases, J lost 6 bases, and 9 bases stayed unmatched. This CDR3 region has 16 residues. Germline values: CDR1 MNHNY, CDR2 SVGAGI (reference sequence). This CDR3 reads CASSYEWTGSRNEQFF. The CDR3 coding sequence is TGTGCCAGCAGTTACGAGTGGACAGGGAGTCGCAATGAGCAGTTCTTC.

The chain joins TRBV18 to TRBJ2-1; D gene uncertain. The CDR3 is 12 residues long. Germline CDR1 is KGHSH and CDR2 is LQKENI. V was cut by 1 base and J by 10 bases, with 8 bases left in between. The CDR3 spells CASSPLKKEQFF. The CDR3 region has the DNA TGTGCCAGCTCACCACTAAAGAAAGAGCAGTTCTTC.

The chain carries TRBV2 and TRBJ2-5; TRBD1 aligns across 7 bases. Per the germline V gene, CDR1 is SNHLY and CDR2 is FYNNEI. J gave up 7 bases and V 4 bases, and 12 bases lay outside the gene matches. CDR3 length equals 15 residues. The CDR3 DNA sequence: TGTGCCAGCAGTGTGGGACAGCTTCGGCTGGCGACCCAGTACTTC. Protein sequence: CASSVGQLRLATQYF.

The rearrangement joins TRBV9 to TRBJ2-4; perhaps TRBD1 as D (6 bases). With 5 bases removed from V and 1 base from J, the gap between germline ends came to 25 bases. The CDR3 is 19 residues long. CDR1 and CDR2 from the germline V gene are SGDLS and YYNGEE. The DNA for the CDR3 is TGTGCCAGCAGATCGGAACAGGGTCCCGCTGTTACCGCCAAAAACATTCAGTACTTC. Residues: CASRSEQGPAVTAKNIQYF.

The chain employs TRBV28 and TRBJ1-1; 8 nucleotides align to TRBD1. CDR3 length: 14 residues. Germline trimming cut 4 bases from V and 3 bases from J; bases unmatched to any gene: 4. Germline loops: CDR1 MDHEN, CDR2 SYDVKM. The CDR3 spells CASSSAGGYTEAFF. Written as DNA, the CDR3 is TGTGCCAGCAGTTCCGCAGGGGGCTACACTGAAGCTTTCTTT.

The CDR3 here is CASKPGLYNEKLFF. The CDR3 DNA is TGTGCCAGTAAGCCGGGACTGTATAATGAAAAACTGTTTTTT. The chain has TRBV6-5 and TRBJ1-4; D is perhaps TRBD1 (5 bases). V was cut by 9 bases and J by 4 bases, with 15 bases left in between. There are 14 residues in the CDR3. Germline CDR1 and CDR2: MNHEY and SVGAGI.

The gene calls are TRBV18 and TRBJ2-1; tentative D call: TRBD1 (7 bases). The CDR3 is 14 amino acids. CDR1 is KGHSH and CDR2 is LQKENI in the germline V gene. With 5 bases removed from V and 5 bases from J, the gap between germline ends came to 13 bases. Here the CDR3 reads CASSAQGRNNEQFF. In DNA, the CDR3 is TGTGCCAGCTCAGCACAGGGGAGGAACAATGAGCAGTTCTTC.

DNA of the CDR3: TGCGCCAGCAGCGCCTTAAATATCCATGAGCAGTTCTTC. It is translated as CASSALNIHEQFF. The rearrangement links TRBV5-1 to TRBJ2-1; D ambiguous. Germline V gives CDR1 SGHRS, CDR2 YFSETQ. CDR3 length equals 13 residues. V was shortened by 4 bases and J by 8 bases, with 13 bases between the two germline ends.

In nucleotides, the CDR3 is TGCGCCAGCAGCTTGGGGCAGGGGAACCTCTATGGCTACACCTTC. This codes for CASSLGQGNLYGYTF. The chain is built from TRBV5-1 and TRBJ1-2; maybe TRBD1 (6 bases). Germline V gives CDR1 SGHRS, CDR2 YFSETQ. Trimming stripped 0 bases from V and 4 bases from J, with 13 bases between. CDR3 length: 15 residues.

The CDR3 region is CSAASNEQFF. CDR3 nucleotides: TGCAGTGCCGCTTCCAATGAGCAGTTCTTC. V and J are TRBV20-1 and TRBJ2-1, with D uncertain. The CDR3 is made up of 10 amino acids. The V end lost 6 bases, the J end lost 6 bases, and 6 bases lay between the germline ends. From germline, CDR1 is DFQATT and CDR2 SNEGSKA (reference sequence).